What follows are 14 T cell receptor beta chains derived from one specimen sequenced in a study of T cell responses to AZD1222 COVID-19 vaccine. The repertoire was sequenced with immunoSEQ multiplex PCR; TCRdb's copy has only in-frame clones and lacks some. This listing includes about 140,000 clones. Sequenced input: peripheral blood. The source is an adult in good health.

The genes are TRBV11-1 and TRBJ1-1; D gene uncertain. The CDR3 length is 14 residues. Trimming shortened V by 1 base and J by 4 bases, and 10 bases separated the two germline ends. Germline CDR1 SGHAT, CDR2 FQDESV (reference sequence). DNA of the CDR3: TGTGCCAGCAGCTTAGAGAGTTCGAGCACTGAAGCTTTCTTT. It encodes CASSLESSSTEAFF.

V usage is TRBV20-1 and J usage is TRBJ1-4; D gene uncertain. CDR3 size: 11 residues. With 6 bases removed from V and 8 bases from J, the gap between germline ends came to 10 bases. The V gene's germline CDR1 is DFQATT and CDR2 SNEGSKA (reference sequence). CDR3 bases: TGCAGTGCCAGGTGGAACGAAAAACTGTTTTTT. Encoded protein: CSARWNEKLFF.

This chain links TRBV11-1 with TRBJ2-7, with 10 bases identical to TRBD2. J gave up 9 bases and V 4 bases, and 9 bases lay outside the gene matches. The CDR3 loop spans 14 amino acids. Germline V lookup: CDR1 SGHAT, CDR2 FQDESV (reference sequence). CDR3 DNA sequence: TGTGCCAGCAGCTCAGGACTAGCGGTCCTGGGGCAGTACTTC. Its translation is CASSSGLAVLGQYF.

CDR3 region: CASSSASAIIYEQYF. The CDR3 nucleotides are TGTGCCAGCAGTTCTGCTAGCGCAATAATCTACGAGCAGTACTTC. J is TRBJ2-7 and V is TRBV27, with TRBD2 as a possible D gene (6 bases). Deletions cut 4 bases from V and 3 bases from J, with 16 bases between. Germline V gene data show CDR1 as MNHEY and CDR2 as SMNVEV (reference sequence). The CDR3 sequence is 15 residues long.

The rearrangement joins TRBV2 to TRBJ2-2; D unclear. The V gene lost 8 bases and the J gene lost 5 bases, with 24 bases spanning the gap. This CDR3 contains 17 residues. Germline V gene data show CDR1 as SNHLY and CDR2 as FYNNEI. The CDR3 is CASQPDPPGGSTGELFF. CDR3 nucleotides: TGTGCCAGCCAGCCCGACCCGCCAGGCGGAAGTACCGGGGAGCTGTTTTTT.

V and J are TRBV7-8 and TRBJ1-3; D call uncertain. CDR3 length: 15 amino acids. Trimming took off 5 bases at V and 2 bases at J, with 13 bases between the two ends. Germline-derived CDR1 and CDR2 are SGHVS and FQNEAQ. CDR3 DNA sequence: TGTGCCAGCAGCCGAGTTGGGGAAACTGGAAACACCATATATTTT. Its translation: CASSRVGETGNTIYF.

J is TRBJ1-5 and V is TRBV6-2 or TRBV6-3; D ambiguous. CDR1 and CDR2 from the germline V gene are MNHEY and SVGEGT. Trimming cost V 6 bases and J 0 bases, with 12 bases left between them. The CDR3 covers 15 residues. The CDR3, as DNA: TGTGCCAGCAGCGCCTCGGGATTTAGCAATCAGCCCCAGCATTTT. Its translation: CASSASGFSNQPQHF.

The rearrangement joins TRBV5-6 to TRBJ1-2, with D maybe TRBD1 (6 bases). Per the germline V gene, CDR1 is SGHDT and CDR2 is YYEEEE. Trimming removed 2 bases at V and 7 bases at J, with 21 bases between. CDR3 size: 16 residues. The CDR3 DNA reads TGTGCCAGCAGCTTATTTTCTCGTGGGGGGGGCTTTGGCTACACCTTC. This translates into CASSLFSRGGGFGYTF.

The CDR3 protein is CASSPGSREAFF. The CDR3 nucleotides read TGTGCCAGCTCACCAGGGTCCAGGGAAGCTTTCTTT. This chain uses TRBV18 with TRBJ1-1; D is undetermined. Germline V gene data show CDR1 as KGHSH and CDR2 as LQKENI. The CDR3 contains 12 residues. Trimming pared 2 bases from V and 8 bases from J, leaving 9 bases between.

The V gene is TRBV30, the J gene TRBJ1-3; TRBD1 might be the D (5 bases). Germline V lookup: CDR1 GTSNPN, CDR2 SVGIG (reference sequence). The CDR3 is 14 residues long. The V end was cut by 6 bases, the J end by 0 bases, with 12 bases between. CDR3 sequence (DNA): TGTGCCTGTCACCACGGGGGCTCTGGAAACACCATATATTTT. Translated: CACHHGGSGNTIYF.

The gene calls are TRBV30 and TRBJ2-5; weak D call: TRBD2 (5 bases). The ends were cut back, 0 bases at V and 0 bases at J, with 17 bases in the middle. The germline gives CDR1 GTSNPN, CDR2 SVGIG (reference sequence). The CDR3 length is 17 residues. CDR3 protein: CAWSVLRGSQYQETQYF. The CDR3, as DNA: TGTGCCTGGAGTGTACTTCGAGGGAGCCAGTACCAAGAGACCCAGTACTTC.

The CDR3 DNA sequence: TGTGCCTGGACCCCGGACGCATACTACGAGCAGTACTTC. Its protein product is CAWTPDAYYEQYF. V is TRBV30 and J is TRBJ2-7; D ambiguous. The germline V gene has CDR1 GTSNPN and CDR2 SVGIG (reference sequence). V dropped 4 bases and J dropped 3 bases, with 13 bases sitting between them. This CDR3 comprises 13 residues.

J is TRBJ1-2 and V is TRBV5-8; D gene unclear. The V gene's germline CDR1 is SGHTS and CDR2 YDEGEE. The CDR3 has 15 residues. V was cut by 4 bases and J by 4 bases, with 17 bases left in between. The CDR3 nucleotides read TGTGCCAGCAGCGCCTACACAGATGCCTTCTATGGCTACACCTTC. Translated, it gives CASSAYTDAFYGYTF.

The chain uses TRBV18 and TRBJ1-4; the match to TRBD1 covers 7 bases. The V segment lost 3 bases and the J segment 5 bases; nucleotides outside the gene matches: 3. The CDR3 runs to 14 residues. CDR1 and CDR2 (germline): KGHSH, LQKENI. CDR3 in DNA: TGTGCCAGCTCACCGGGACAGATCAATGAAAAACTGTTTTTT. It encodes CASSPGQINEKLFF.